Presented here are 24 T cell receptor beta chains from one specimen sequenced in a study of T cells in Graves' hyperthyroidism and ophthalmopathy. Amplified regions were TCR beta CDR3 sequences from RNA transcripts. The TCR CDR3 first-round RT-PCR relied on the HTBI primer set. TCRdb re-called the multiplex PCR reads through MiXCR, storing one row per CDR3 protein. The sample comprises 330,000 or so distinct CDR3 sequences, around 19% of which are singletons, and roughly 40% rests with the top ten. Sequencing used blood. Every receptor here comes from a man over 45 with Graves' ophthalmopathy.

The V and J genes are TRBV5-1 and TRBJ2-2; D unclear. Per germline, CDR1 SGHRS and CDR2 YFSETQ. The V and J ends lost 0 bases and 0 bases respectively, with 9 bases between them. The CDR3 loop spans 16 amino acids. CDR3 in DNA: TGCGCCAGCAGCTTGGGGATGTCTCCGAACACCGGGGAGCTGTTTTTT. As protein: CASSLGMSPNTGELFF. Filled out from reference TRBV5-1 and TRBJ2-2, the complete variable domain reads KAGVTQTPRYLIKTRGQQVTLSCSPISGHRSVSWYQQTPGQGLQFLFEYFSETQRNKGNFPGRFSGRQFSNSRSEMNVSTLELGDSALYLCASSLGMSPNTGELFFGEGSRLTVL.

This clonotype has at least ten counts. The rearrangement links TRBV20-1 to TRBJ2-7; 9 bases map to TRBD1. Germline CDR1 is DFQATT and CDR2 is SNEGSKA (reference sequence). This CDR3 is 14 amino acids long. V lost 4 bases and J lost 7; bases outside the gene matches: 11. CDR3 in amino acids: CSAIAGTGSWEQYF. The CDR3 DNA is TGCAGTGCTATAGCCGGGACAGGGTCCTGGGAGCAGTACTTC.

In its sample, this clonotype was seen a few times. CDR3 in amino acids: CASSRTQGGGTEAFF. As DNA, the CDR3 is TGCGCCAGCAGCCGAACACAGGGAGGCGGCACTGAAGCTTTCTTT. V gene TRBV4-1 combines with J gene TRBJ1-1; a possible D gene is TRBD1 (6 bases). This CDR3 comprises 15 residues. Germline V CDR1 and CDR2: MGHRA, YSYEKL. V lost 4 bases and J 4 bases, leaving 16 bases between the germline ends.

The V call is TRBV12-3 or TRBV12-4, the J call TRBJ1-2, with a possible D match to TRBD1 (6 bases). V was clipped by 6 bases and J by 5 bases, with 13 bases between them. The CDR3 consists of 13 residues. The CDR3 DNA reads TGTGCCAGCAGAACGGGAGGGGGGTATGGCTACACCTTC. Translation: CASRTGGGYGYTF.

This clonotype was seen many times. The chain carries TRBV28 and TRBJ1-2; tentative D call: TRBD1 (5 bases). V was trimmed by 5 bases and J by 4 bases, leaving 14 bases between them. Germline CDR1 is MDHEN and CDR2 is SYDVKM. The CDR3 totals 14 residues. CDR3 sequence (DNA): TGTGCCAGCAGTGGGGCGGGCAGGGTCTATGGCTACACCTTC. It translates to CASSGAGRVYGYTF.

This clonotype was observed once. An end of the junction does not agree with germline; a read error may underlie this. CDR3 DNA: TGTGCCAGCAGTCTCCGGGGAGGGGAGACCCAGCACTTC. This gives the protein CASSLRGGETQHF. The chain joins TRBV2 to TRBJ2-5, with 7 bases aligning to TRBD2. Looked up from germline, CDR1 is SNHLY and CDR2 is FYNNEI. This CDR3 region has 13 residues.

This clonotype appeared a few times. The chain recombines TRBV27 with TRBJ2-1; D is uncertain. Germline CDR1 reads MNHEY; CDR2 reads SMNVEV (reference sequence). V was cut by 3 bases and J by 0 bases, with 15 bases left in between. The CDR3 sequence is 17 residues long. This CDR3 reads CASSFSSQSLSYNEQFF. CDR3 coding DNA: TGTGCCAGCAGTTTTAGTAGCCAATCCCTCTCCTACAATGAGCAGTTCTTC.

The chain is built from TRBV5-1 and TRBJ2-1; D perhaps matches TRBD2 (6 bases). The germline V gene encodes CDR1 SGHRS and CDR2 YFSETQ. The length of the CDR3 is 17 residues. V lost 1 base, J lost 3 bases, and 17 bases lay in between. The CDR3 DNA sequence: TGCGCCAGCAGCTTGATCCCAACCGGGACTGGCTACAATGAGCAGTTCTTC. It encodes CASSLIPTGTGYNEQFF.

This clonotype was detected ten times or more. CDR3 amino acids: CSVVLVAGAEQFF. CDR3 sequence (DNA): TGCAGCGTTGTTCTAGTGGCGGGAGCTGAGCAGTTCTTC. This chain connects TRBV29-1 to TRBJ2-1; 7 nucleotides line up with TRBD2. The CDR3 length is 13 residues. The V gene's germline CDR1 is SQVTM and CDR2 ANQGSEA. J was trimmed by 9 bases and V by 4 bases; bases with no gene match: 9.

This rearrangement joins TRBV5-1 to TRBJ2-5; weak D call: TRBD1 (5 bases). Germline loops: CDR1 SGHRS, CDR2 YFSETQ. This CDR3 region has 13 residues. V shed 0 bases and J shed 6 bases, with 9 bases lying between them. CDR3 nucleotides: TGCGCCAGCAGCTTGGAAATGGGGCAGACCCAGTACTTC. Its translation: CASSLEMGQTQYF.

In its sample, this clonotype was seen many times. The chain carries TRBV11-3 and TRBJ2-3, with TRBD2 identical over 13 bases. The CDR3 consists of 17 residues. The junction had 9 bases not matched to a gene; V was cut back by 5 bases and J by 4 bases. Germline loops: CDR1 SGHNT, CDR2 YENEEA. In DNA, the CDR3 is TGTGCCAGCAGCAAGCGGACTAGCGGGAGAGGGTCAGATACGCAGTATTTT. Translating gives CASSKRTSGRGSDTQYF. Full variable domain (rest looked up from reference TRBV11-3 and TRBJ2-3): EAGVVQSPRYKIIEKKQPVAFWCNPISGHNTLYWYLQNLGQGPELLIRYENEEAVDDSQLPKDRFSAERLKGVDSTLKIQPAELGDSAVYLCASSKRTSGRGSDTQYFGPGTRLTVL.

This clonotype has only a few counts. This chain joins TRBV29-1 and TRBJ2-6; 9 nucleotides align to TRBD2. The CDR3 runs to 18 residues. J was trimmed by 0 bases and V by 5 bases; bases with no gene match: 11. Per the germline V gene, CDR1 is SQVTM and CDR2 is ANQGSEA. In nucleotides, the CDR3 is TGCAGCGTTCCAACCGGAGGGACTAGCAGCTCTGGGGCCAACGTCCTGACTTTC. Its translation is CSVPTGGTSSSGANVLTF.

The chain employs TRBV3-1 and TRBJ2-3; D call uncertain. This CDR3 spans 13 amino acids. CDR1 is LGHDT, CDR2 YNNKEL, per germline (reference sequence). Trimming took off 7 bases at V and 3 bases at J, with 11 bases between the two ends. The CDR3 reads CASTSGGTDTQYF. The CDR3 nucleotides are TGTGCCAGCACCTCGGGTGGGACAGATACGCAGTATTTT.

This clonotype was found many times. This chain uses TRBV20-1 with TRBJ1-4; weak D call: TRBD1 (6 bases). Trimming removed 4 bases from V and 8 bases from J, with 17 bases in between. The CDR3 is 14 amino acids. In germline, CDR1 is DFQATT, CDR2 SNEGSKA (reference sequence). The CDR3 DNA reads as TGCAGTGCTACCCCGGGGGCATTGAACGAAAAACTGTTTTTT. Its protein product is CSATPGALNEKLFF.

This clonotype has at least ten counts. The gene calls are TRBV20-1 and TRBJ1-1; weak D call: TRBD1 (5 bases). Deletions cut 5 bases from V and 6 bases from J, with 16 bases between. This CDR3 has 13 amino acids. Germline V gene lookup returns CDR1 DFQATT and CDR2 SNEGSKA (reference sequence). The CDR3 sequence is CSAPSRGMPEAFF. DNA of the CDR3: TGCAGTGCTCCCTCGAGGGGAATGCCTGAAGCTTTCTTT.

The chain links TRBV6-1 to TRBJ1-1, with TRBD1 as a possible D gene (5 bases). The CDR3 has 14 residues. Per germline, CDR1 MNHNS and CDR2 SASEGT. Trimming took off 1 base at V and 3 bases at J, with 9 bases between the two ends. Written as DNA, the CDR3 is TGTGCCAGCAGTGAAGGGTCAGGGCACACTGAAGCTTTCTTT. Protein product: CASSEGSGHTEAFF.

This chain links TRBV24-1 with TRBJ2-2; 8 bases line up with TRBD2. The CDR3 is made up of 15 amino acids. Germline-derived CDR1 and CDR2 are KGHDR and SFDVKD. V shed 1 base, J shed 4 bases, and the junction held 1 base outside the gene matches. The chain's CDR3 is CATSDLGTSTGELFF. In DNA form, the CDR3 reads TGTGCCACCAGTGATTTAGGGACTAGCACCGGGGAGCTGTTTTTT.

Ten or more counts support this clonotype. CDR3 nucleotides: TGTGCCAGCAGCGCCGGGACTGCCGGCTACGAGCAGTACTTC. This translates into CASSAGTAGYEQYF. This chain uses TRBV27 with TRBJ2-7; D is possibly TRBD2 (6 bases). The CDR3 length is 14 residues. The V gene lost 6 bases and the J gene lost 3 bases, with 15 bases spanning the gap. Germline CDR1 is MNHEY and CDR2 is SMNVEV (reference sequence).

This clonotype turned up a few times. This chain links TRBV7-9 with TRBJ1-1, with D perhaps matching TRBD1 (5 bases). The CDR3 sequence is 14 residues long. Germline lookup yields CDR1 SEHNR and CDR2 FQNEAQ (reference sequence). The V gene lost 3 bases and the J gene lost 0 bases, with 8 bases spanning the gap. CDR3 in DNA: TGTGCCAGCAGCTTCGGGGCTTTGAACACTGAAGCTTTCTTT. Translation gives CASSFGALNTEAFF. Drawing the rest from reference TRBV7-9 and TRBJ1-1, the complete variable domain is DTGVSQNPRHKITKRGQNVTFRCDPISEHNRLYWYRQTLGQGPEFLTYFQNEAQLEKSRLLSDRFSAERPKGSFSTLEIQRTEQGDSAMYLCASSFGALNTEAFFGQGTRLTVV.

The chain has TRBV2 and TRBJ1-5; D is undetermined. This CDR3 has 16 amino acids. Germline assignment: CDR1 SNHLY and CDR2 FYNNEI. Trimming took 2 bases from V and 4 from J, leaving 15 bases between them. CDR3 residues: CASSELAGGRNQPQHF. DNA for the CDR3: TGTGCCAGCAGTGAACTAGCGGGAGGGCGGAATCAGCCCCAGCATTTT.

This clonotype appeared many times. The chain couples TRBV30 to TRBJ1-5; no definite D call. The CDR3 sequence is 15 residues long. Trimming left V 0 bases short and J 2 bases short, with 11 bases between. In germline, CDR1 is GTSNPN, CDR2 SVGIG (reference sequence). Written as DNA, the CDR3 is TGTGCCTGGAGTGTACGGGGTTCACGCAATCAGCCCCAGCATTTT. Translating gives CAWSVRGSRNQPQHF.

V usage is TRBV28 and J usage is TRBJ1-2, with a weak D call TRBD1 (5 bases). The CDR3 runs 13 residues. The ends were cut back, 8 bases at V and 3 bases at J, with 13 bases in the middle. CDR1 and CDR2 (germline): MDHEN, SYDVKM. The CDR3 sequence is CASWDPEHYGYTF. Written as DNA, the CDR3 is TGTGCCAGCTGGGACCCGGAGCACTATGGCTACACCTTC.

The chain employs TRBV2 and TRBJ1-5; D remains ambiguous. The V end was cut by 1 base, the J end by 7 bases, with 8 bases between. The CDR3 spans 13 residues. Germline loops: CDR1 SNHLY, CDR2 FYNNEI. Written as DNA, the CDR3 is TGTGCCAGCAGTGAAGAAGGAGAACAGCCCCAGCATTTT. It yields the protein CASSEEGEQPQHF. The full variable domain, its missing parts supplied by reference TRBV2 and TRBJ1-5, is EPEVTQTPSHQVTQMGQEVILRCVPISNHLYFYWYRQILGQKVEFLVSFYNNEISEKSEIFDDQFSVERPDGSNFTLKIRSTKLEDSAMYFCASSEEGEQPQHFGDGTRLSIL.

In its sample, this clonotype was seen many times. J is TRBJ2-1 and V is TRBV5-1, with 10 nucleotides matching TRBD1. Germline V gene sequence: CDR1 SGHRS, CDR2 YFSETQ. This CDR3 is 14 amino acids long. V shed 3 bases, J shed 8 bases, and the junction held 5 bases outside the gene matches. CDR3 nucleotide sequence: TGCGCCAGCAGCTCCAGGACAGGGGGGGATGAGCAGTTCTTC. Protein product: CASSSRTGGDEQFF.